A selection of T cell receptor beta chains follows, all from one sample in a study of post-analysis software for immune sequencing data. One entry per CDR3 protein results from TCRdb running MiXCR on the PCR reads. The repertoire includes approximately 770,000 distinct CDR3 sequences, about 45% of them detected once, and 4.9% sits in the top ten. Sequencing input: blood. These receptors were obtained from a girl between 10 and 17 years old with multiple sclerosis. Each CDR3 is given with its conserved first and last residue. Each record gives: CDR3 protein, CDR3 DNA, V gene, clone size, CDR3 length, D gene, J gene. The D gene is left open where the match is weak. The size of a clone is reported for some rows only, either as once, few or many, or as a class for expanded clones.

CDR3 protein: CASSLVGTIQETQYF
CDR3 DNA: TGTGCCAGCAGCTTAGTAGGGACCATCCAAGAGACCCAGTACTTC
V gene: TRBV11-2
clone size: few
CDR3 length: 15
D gene: NA
J gene: TRBJ2-5

CDR3 protein: CSVDLAFETSGGSTDTQYF
CDR3 DNA: TGCAGCGTTGATCTGGCCTTCGAGACTAGCGGGGGCAGTACAGATACGCAGTATTTT
V gene: TRBV29-1
clone size: few
CDR3 length: 19
D gene: TRBD2
J gene: TRBJ2-3

CDR3 protein: CASSFDSRPYNEQFF
CDR3 DNA: TGCGCCAGCAGCTTCGACTCAAGACCCTACAATGAGCAGTTCTTC
V gene: TRBV5-1
clone size: once
CDR3 length: 15
D gene: NA
J gene: TRBJ2-1

CDR3 protein: CASSSGPDLAKNIQYF
CDR3 DNA: TGTGCCAGCAGTTCGGGACCGGACTTAGCCAAAAACATTCAGTACTTC
V gene: TRBV7-9
clone size: NA
CDR3 length: 16
D gene: NA
J gene: TRBJ2-4

CDR3 protein: CATKVSGSPRDEQFF
CDR3 DNA: TGCGCCACCAAGGTTAGCGGGAGCCCTAGGGATGAGCAGTTCTTC
V gene: TRBV5-1
clone size: NA
CDR3 length: 15
D gene: TRBD2
J gene: TRBJ2-1

CDR3 protein: CAISGGGETQYF
CDR3 DNA: TGTGCCATTTCTGGGGGCGGGGAGACCCAGTACTTC
V gene: TRBV2
clone size: NA
CDR3 length: 12
D gene: NA
J gene: TRBJ2-5

CDR3 protein: CSATGAGEKYQPQHF
CDR3 DNA: TGCAGTGCTACGGGTGCGGGCGAGAAATATCAGCCCCAGCATTTT
V gene: TRBV20-1
clone size: NA
CDR3 length: 15
D gene: NA
J gene: TRBJ1-5

CDR3 protein: CASSLAANCGYTF
CDR3 DNA: TGTGCCAGCAGCTTAGCGGCAAACTGTGGCTACACCTTC
V gene: TRBV7-9
clone size: NA
CDR3 length: 13
D gene: NA
J gene: TRBJ1-2

CDR3 protein: CASSPRKLSTDTQYF
CDR3 DNA: TGTGCCAGCAGCCCTCGCAAGCTTAGCACAGATACGCAGTATTTT
V gene: TRBV13
clone size: NA
CDR3 length: 15
D gene: NA
J gene: TRBJ2-3

CDR3 protein: CASSQDLAREQYF
CDR3 DNA: TGTGCCAGCAGCCAAGATCTAGCCCGCGAGCAGTACTTC
V gene: TRBV4-2
clone size: NA
CDR3 length: 13
D gene: NA
J gene: TRBJ2-7

CDR3 protein: CASSLNGPPDTQYF
CDR3 DNA: TGTGCCAGCAGTTTAAATGGGCCACCAGATACGCAGTATTTT
V gene: TRBV27
clone size: once
CDR3 length: 14
D gene: NA
J gene: TRBJ2-3

CDR3 protein: CATSDPGTSGPRVLHEQFF
CDR3 DNA: TGTGCCACCAGTGATCCGGGGACTAGCGGGCCTAGAGTTCTGCATGAGCAGTTCTTC
V gene: TRBV24-1
clone size: few
CDR3 length: 19
D gene: TRBD2
J gene: TRBJ2-1

CDR3 protein: CASSPRLAGEDEQFF
CDR3 DNA: TGTGCCAGCAGCCCACGACTAGCGGGAGAGGATGAGCAGTTCTTC
V gene: TRBV11-3
clone size: NA
CDR3 length: 15
D gene: TRBD2
J gene: TRBJ2-1

CDR3 protein: CSVSGTSGIYEQFF
CDR3 DNA: TGCAGCGTTTCCGGGACTAGCGGGATCTATGAGCAGTTCTTC
V gene: TRBV29-1
clone size: NA
CDR3 length: 14
D gene: TRBD2
J gene: TRBJ2-1

CDR3 protein: CASSVSGHNEKLFF
CDR3 DNA: TGTGCCAGCAGCGTGTCCGGACATAATGAAAAACTGTTTTTT
V gene: TRBV9
clone size: NA
CDR3 length: 14
D gene: NA
J gene: TRBJ1-4

CDR3 protein: CASSAQGVGYGYTF
CDR3 DNA: TGTGCCAGCAGTGCACAGGGGGTGGGGTATGGCTACACCTTC
V gene: TRBV6-5
clone size: NA
CDR3 length: 14
D gene: TRBD1
J gene: TRBJ1-2

CDR3 protein: CASSYSRLVSYERYF
CDR3 DNA: TGTGCCAGCAGTTACTCCAGACTAGTCTCCTACGAGCGGTACTTC
V gene: TRBV6-2/TRBV6-3
clone size: NA
CDR3 length: 15
D gene: NA
J gene: TRBJ2-7

CDR3 protein: CASSPGLAGTDTQYF
CDR3 DNA: TGTGCCAGCAGCCCGGGACTAGCGGGAACAGATACGCAGTATTTT
V gene: TRBV5-1
clone size: many
CDR3 length: 15
D gene: TRBD2
J gene: TRBJ2-3

CDR3 protein: CASSYYRDNYGYTF
CDR3 DNA: TGTGCCAGCAGTTACTATCGGGACAACTATGGCTACACCTTC
V gene: TRBV6-6
clone size: few
CDR3 length: 14
D gene: NA
J gene: TRBJ1-2

CDR3 protein: CARNRSPGAANVLTF
CDR3 DNA: TGTGCCAGAAATAGAAGCCCGGGGGCGGCCAACGTCCTGACTTTC
V gene: TRBV6-5
clone size: NA
CDR3 length: 15
D gene: NA
J gene: TRBJ2-6

CDR3 protein: CASIRDRYESSTDTQYF
CDR3 DNA: TGTGCCAGCATCCGGGACCGCTACGAATCTAGCACAGATACGCAGTATTTT
V gene: TRBV7-2
clone size: NA
CDR3 length: 17
D gene: NA
J gene: TRBJ2-3

CDR3 protein: CASSLIHGEQFF
CDR3 DNA: TGTGCCAGCAGCTTAATTCATGGTGAGCAGTTCTTC
V gene: TRBV7-9
clone size: NA
CDR3 length: 12
D gene: NA
J gene: TRBJ2-1

CDR3 protein: CAGSENYYGYTF
CDR3 DNA: TGTGCCGGCAGTGAGAATTACTATGGCTACACCTTC
V gene: TRBV25-1
clone size: NA
CDR3 length: 12
D gene: NA
J gene: TRBJ1-2

CDR3 protein: CASSYGTGPGQPQHF
CDR3 DNA: TGTGCCAGCAGTTATGGAACGGGCCCAGGCCAGCCCCAGCATTTT
V gene: TRBV6-5
clone size: once
CDR3 length: 15
D gene: NA
J gene: TRBJ1-5

CDR3 protein: CASSVAGDTNEQFF
CDR3 DNA: TGTGCCAGCAGTGTAGCGGGAGATACCAATGAGCAGTTCTTC
V gene: TRBV6-1
clone size: NA
CDR3 length: 14
D gene: TRBD2
J gene: TRBJ2-1

CDR3 protein: CSADSGRSLTDTQYF
CDR3 DNA: TGCAGTGCCGATAGCGGGAGATCTCTCACAGATACGCAGTATTTT
V gene: TRBV20-1
clone size: few
CDR3 length: 15
D gene: TRBD2
J gene: TRBJ2-3

CDR3 protein: CASSWSTLNTEAFF
CDR3 DNA: TGTGCCAGCAGCTGGTCGACACTGAACACTGAAGCTTTCTTT
V gene: TRBV7-9
clone size: few
CDR3 length: 14
D gene: NA
J gene: TRBJ1-1

CDR3 protein: CASQWGGEQFF
CDR3 DNA: TGTGCCAGCCAATGGGGGGGGGAGCAGTTCTTC
V gene: TRBV5-4
clone size: NA
CDR3 length: 11
D gene: TRBD2
J gene: TRBJ2-1

CDR3 protein: CATTGGINEKLFF
CDR3 DNA: TGTGCCACTACAGGGGGTATTAATGAAAAACTGTTTTTT
V gene: TRBV28
clone size: once
CDR3 length: 13
D gene: TRBD1
J gene: TRBJ1-4

CDR3 protein: CASSRSSGGFYEQYF
CDR3 DNA: TGTGCCAGCTCACGAAGTAGCGGGGGGTTCTACGAGCAGTACTTC
V gene: TRBV18
clone size: NA
CDR3 length: 15
D gene: TRBD2
J gene: TRBJ2-7

CDR3 protein: CSAREDGKETQYF
CDR3 DNA: TGCAGTGCTAGAGAGGACGGCAAAGAGACCCAGTACTTC
V gene: TRBV20-1
clone size: NA
CDR3 length: 13
D gene: NA
J gene: TRBJ2-5

CDR3 protein: CASSFAGASKQETQYF
CDR3 DNA: TGCGCCAGCAGCTTCGCAGGGGCCAGCAAACAAGAGACCCAGTACTTC
V gene: TRBV5-1
clone size: NA
CDR3 length: 16
D gene: NA
J gene: TRBJ2-5

CDR3 protein: CSVETVYGYTF
CDR3 DNA: TGCAGCGTTGAGACAGTCTATGGCTACACCTTC
V gene: TRBV29-1
clone size: NA
CDR3 length: 11
D gene: NA
J gene: TRBJ1-2

CDR3 protein: CASSHLLAQETQYF
CDR3 DNA: TGTGCCAGCAGCCACCTACTAGCGCAAGAGACCCAGTACTTC
V gene: TRBV14
clone size: NA
CDR3 length: 14
D gene: TRBD2
J gene: TRBJ2-5

CDR3 protein: CASSLGLAVSEQFF
CDR3 DNA: TGTGCCAGCAGCCTGGGACTAGCCGTTAGTGAGCAGTTCTTC
V gene: TRBV7-6
clone size: NA
CDR3 length: 14
D gene: TRBD2
J gene: TRBJ2-1

CDR3 protein: CASSLLPAGGPNIQYF
CDR3 DNA: TGTGCCAGCAGCCTCCTTCCAGCGGGAGGGCCAAACATTCAGTACTTC
V gene: TRBV7-8
clone size: NA
CDR3 length: 16
D gene: TRBD2
J gene: TRBJ2-4

CDR3 protein: CASSPGQGATYEQYF
CDR3 DNA: TGCGCCAGCAGCCCCGGCCAAGGGGCGACCTACGAGCAGTACTTC
V gene: TRBV4-3
clone size: NA
CDR3 length: 15
D gene: NA
J gene: TRBJ2-7

CDR3 protein: CASSRGTPGQVFNEQFF
CDR3 DNA: TGTGCCAGCAGTAGGGGGACACCGGGACAGGTGTTCAATGAGCAGTTCTTC
V gene: TRBV6-1
clone size: NA
CDR3 length: 17
D gene: TRBD1
J gene: TRBJ2-1

CDR3 protein: CASSPSTSGKDTQYF
CDR3 DNA: TGCGCCAGCAGCCCCTCGACTAGCGGGAAAGATACGCAGTATTTT
V gene: TRBV5-1
clone size: NA
CDR3 length: 15
D gene: TRBD2
J gene: TRBJ2-3

CDR3 protein: CASSLDSQTGNEQFF
CDR3 DNA: TGTGCCAGCTCATTGGACAGCCAAACAGGCAATGAGCAGTTCTTC
V gene: TRBV18
clone size: NA
CDR3 length: 15
D gene: NA
J gene: TRBJ2-1

CDR3 protein: CASGTPTGSTEAFF
CDR3 DNA: TGTGCCAGCGGAACCCCAACAGGGTCCACTGAAGCTTTCTTT
V gene: TRBV6-5
clone size: few
CDR3 length: 14
D gene: NA
J gene: TRBJ1-1